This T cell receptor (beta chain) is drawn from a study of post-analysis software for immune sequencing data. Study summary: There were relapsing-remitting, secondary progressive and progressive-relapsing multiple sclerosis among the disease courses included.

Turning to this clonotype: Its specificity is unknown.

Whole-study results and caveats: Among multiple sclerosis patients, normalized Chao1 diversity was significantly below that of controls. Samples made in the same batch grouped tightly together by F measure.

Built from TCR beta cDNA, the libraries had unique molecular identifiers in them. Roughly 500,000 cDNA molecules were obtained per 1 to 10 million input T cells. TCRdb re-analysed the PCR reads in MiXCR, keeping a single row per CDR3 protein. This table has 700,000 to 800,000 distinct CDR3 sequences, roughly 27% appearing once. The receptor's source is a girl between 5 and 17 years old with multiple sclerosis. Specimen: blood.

The CDR3 DNA sequence: TGTGCCAGCAGTTTGGGGACAGGGGGCAGCAATCAGCCCCAGCATTTT. Encoded protein: CASSLGTGGSNQPQHF. This chain joins TRBV12-3 or TRBV12-4 and TRBJ1-5, with 12 bases lining up with TRBD1. The CDR3 sequence is 16 residues long. The V gene end was trimmed by 3 bases and the J gene end by 1 base; junction bases not matched to a gene: 1.